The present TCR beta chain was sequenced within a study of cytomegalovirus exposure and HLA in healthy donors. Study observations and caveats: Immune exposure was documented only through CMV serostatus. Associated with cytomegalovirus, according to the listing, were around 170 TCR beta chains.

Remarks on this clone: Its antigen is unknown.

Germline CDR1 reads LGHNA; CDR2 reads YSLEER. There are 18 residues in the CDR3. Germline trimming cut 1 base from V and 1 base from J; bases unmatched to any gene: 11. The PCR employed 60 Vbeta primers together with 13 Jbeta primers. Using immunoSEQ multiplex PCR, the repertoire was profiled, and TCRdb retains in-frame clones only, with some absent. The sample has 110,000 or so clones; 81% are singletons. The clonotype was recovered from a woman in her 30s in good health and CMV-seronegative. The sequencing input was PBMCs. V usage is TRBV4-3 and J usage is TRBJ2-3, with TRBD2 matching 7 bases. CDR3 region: CASSQARTTSRRTDTQYF. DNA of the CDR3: TGCGCCAGCAGCCAAGCTCGGACGACTAGCAGACGCACAGATACGCAGTATTTT.